One and the same sample provided the 12 T cell receptor beta chains below, sequenced in a study of cytomegalovirus exposure and HLA in healthy donors listed by TCRdb under 2017. The protocol used for the library was the immunoSEQ multiplex PCR assay. A mixture of 60 forward primers for TCR Vbeta segments and 13 reverse primers for TCR Jbeta segments was used in the multiplex PCR. TCRdb mirrors the immuneACCESS table, restricted to in-frame sequences. Some clones are absent from its copies; in checked studies, under half trace to an unresolved V gene, and the reason for the others is unknown. This sample comprises about 120,000 clones, about 79% of them detected only once. The ten largest clones take up approximately 2% of the sample. The sample consisted of PBMCs. The receptors originated from a human donor in good health.

This sequence joins TRBV7-2 and TRBJ2-3; no reliable D call. V lost 5 bases, J lost 2 bases, and 8 bases lay in between. Germline-derived CDR1 and CDR2 are SGHTA and FQGNSA. The CDR3 length is 13 residues. CDR3 DNA: TGTGCCAGCAGCCCGGTTTACACAGATACGCAGTATTTT. Residues: CASSPVYTDTQYF.

The rearrangement joins TRBV14 to TRBJ2-7, with D possibly matching TRBD2 (5 bases). V was trimmed by 4 bases and J by 7 bases, leaving 23 bases between them. CDR1 SGHDN and CDR2 FVKESK come from the germline V gene. The CDR3 length is 16 residues. The CDR3 spells CASSPDRVSPSGEQYF. CDR3 nucleotides: TGTGCCAGCAGCCCCGATCGGGTAAGTCCTTCGGGGGAGCAGTACTTC.

V and J are TRBV2 and TRBJ1-2; TRBD1 matches at 9 bases. Trimming at V came to 6 bases and at J to 6 bases, leaving 11 bases not matched to a gene. Per germline, CDR1 SNHLY and CDR2 FYNNEI. This CDR3 has 15 amino acids. The CDR3 here is CASRDRDRVYDGYTF. The CDR3, as DNA: TGTGCCAGCAGAGACCGGGACAGGGTATATGATGGCTACACCTTC.

In DNA form, the CDR3 reads TGTGCCAGCAGAGTCGGGACAGGTAACTCCTACGAGCAGTACTTC. Translating it yields CASRVGTGNSYEQYF. The chain is built from TRBV2 and TRBJ2-7; 8 bases fit TRBD1. Losses at the gene ends were 6 bases for V and 0 bases for J; bases not matched to a gene: 7. Germline V lookup: CDR1 SNHLY, CDR2 FYNNEI. CDR3 length equals 15 residues.

The chain joins TRBV5-1 to TRBJ1-4; D is possibly TRBD1 (5 bases). Trimming removed 3 bases from V and 7 bases from J, with 16 bases in between. This CDR3 region has 15 residues. In germline, CDR1 is SGHRS, CDR2 YFSETQ. The CDR3 spells CASSSTQGLTEKLFF. CDR3 nucleotides: TGCGCCAGCAGCTCGACCCAGGGACTCACTGAAAAACTGTTTTTT.

This clone was found a few times. The V gene is TRBV19, the J gene TRBJ2-5; 9 nucleotides align to TRBD2. V lost 7 bases to trimming and J lost 4 bases; unmatched junction nucleotides: 10. Germline V gene lookup returns CDR1 LNHDA and CDR2 SQIVND (reference sequence). The CDR3 sequence is 15 residues long. CDR3 in amino acids: CASTSTSGGGETQYF. As DNA, the CDR3 is TGTGCCAGTACTTCGACTAGCGGAGGTGGAGAGACCCAGTACTTC.

This chain uses TRBV4-1 with TRBJ2-7, with 13 nucleotides matching TRBD2. V was clipped by 1 base and J by 1 base; unmatched bases: 10. The germline gives CDR1 MGHRA, CDR2 YSYEKL. This CDR3 is built from 19 residues. CDR3 DNA: TGCGCCAGCAGCCAAGGAAGACTAGCGGGAGGAAACCGGTCCTACGAGCAGTACTTC. This gives the protein CASSQGRLAGGNRSYEQYF.

In its sample, this clone was seen once. This chain links TRBV4-2 with TRBJ2-2; D is perhaps TRBD1 (6 bases). Germline-derived CDR1 and CDR2 are LGHNA and YNFKEQ. The CDR3 is made up of 18 amino acids. V was cut by 0 bases and J by 3 bases, with 17 bases left in between. The chain's CDR3 is CASSQDPWLRGDTGELFF. CDR3 DNA: TGTGCCAGCAGCCAAGACCCTTGGCTCAGGGGCGACACCGGGGAGCTGTTTTTT.

V usage is TRBV6-6 and J usage is TRBJ1-6, with TRBD1 matching 7 bases. The CDR3 spans 15 residues. The V and J ends lost 5 bases and 9 bases, in that order; junction bases with no gene match: 10. Germline CDR1 reads MNHNY; CDR2 reads SVGAGI (reference sequence). The CDR3 region is CASSPAEGATSPLHF. CDR3 nucleotides: TGTGCCAGCAGTCCCGCCGAGGGGGCGACTTCACCCCTCCACTTT.

Only a few counts were recorded for this clone. V is TRBV5-1 and J is TRBJ2-3, with 8 bases lining up with TRBD2. V shed 4 bases, J shed 4 bases, and the junction held 11 bases outside the gene matches. CDR3 length: 16 residues. Per germline, CDR1 SGHRS and CDR2 YFSETQ. CDR3 DNA: TGCGCCAGCAGCCCCCCGAGCGGGAGCGCGTCAGATACGCAGTATTTT. This translates into CASSPPSGSASDTQYF. Filled out from reference TRBV5-1 and TRBJ2-3, the complete variable domain reads KAGVTQTPRYLIKTRGQQVTLSCSPISGHRSVSWYQQTPGQGLQFLFEYFSETQRNKGNFPGRFSGRQFSNSRSEMNVSTLELGDSALYLCASSPPSGSASDTQYFGPGTRLTVL.

The chain is built from TRBV28 and TRBJ1-2; 9 nucleotides align to TRBD1. Germline values: CDR1 MDHEN, CDR2 SYDVKM. This CDR3 has 16 amino acids. The V segment lost 2 bases and the J segment 1 base; nucleotides outside the gene matches: 5. Here the CDR3 DNA reads TGTGCCAGCAGTTTACCACAGGGGGCCTTTAACTATGGCTACACCTTC. Its translation is CASSLPQGAFNYGYTF.

The CDR3 loop is CASRRDNGGYGYTF. Written as DNA, the CDR3 is TGCGCCAGCCGGCGAGACAACGGGGGCTATGGCTACACCTTC. This chain joins TRBV5-1 and TRBJ1-2, with D maybe TRBD1 (5 bases). Per the germline V gene, CDR1 is SGHRS and CDR2 is YFSETQ. Trimming shortened V by 7 bases and J by 4 bases, and 17 bases separated the two germline ends. There are 14 residues in the CDR3.